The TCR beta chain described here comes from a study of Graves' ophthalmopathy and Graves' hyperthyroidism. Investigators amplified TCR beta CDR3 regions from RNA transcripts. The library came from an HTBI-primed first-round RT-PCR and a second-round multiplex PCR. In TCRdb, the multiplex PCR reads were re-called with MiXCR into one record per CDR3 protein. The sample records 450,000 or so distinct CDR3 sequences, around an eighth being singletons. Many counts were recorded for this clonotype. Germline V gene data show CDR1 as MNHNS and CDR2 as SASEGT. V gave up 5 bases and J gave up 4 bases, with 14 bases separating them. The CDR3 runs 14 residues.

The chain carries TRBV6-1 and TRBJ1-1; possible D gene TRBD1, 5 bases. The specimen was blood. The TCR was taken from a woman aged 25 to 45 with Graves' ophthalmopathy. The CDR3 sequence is CASSKKGTVTEAFF. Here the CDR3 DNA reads TGTGCCAGCAGTAAGAAGGGGACGGTCACTGAAGCTTTCTTT.